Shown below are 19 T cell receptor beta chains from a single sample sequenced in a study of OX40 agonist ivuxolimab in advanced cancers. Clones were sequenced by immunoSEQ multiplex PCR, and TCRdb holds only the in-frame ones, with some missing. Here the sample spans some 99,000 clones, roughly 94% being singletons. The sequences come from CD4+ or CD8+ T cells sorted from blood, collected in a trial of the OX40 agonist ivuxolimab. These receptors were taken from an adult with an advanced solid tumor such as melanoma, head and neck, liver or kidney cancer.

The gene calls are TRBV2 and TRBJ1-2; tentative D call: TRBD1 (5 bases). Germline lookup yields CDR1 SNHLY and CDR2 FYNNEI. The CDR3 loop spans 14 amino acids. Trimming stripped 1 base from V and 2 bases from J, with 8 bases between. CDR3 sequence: CASSEGQGNYGYTF. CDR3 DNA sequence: TGTGCCAGCAGTGAAGGGCAGGGAAACTATGGCTACACCTTC.

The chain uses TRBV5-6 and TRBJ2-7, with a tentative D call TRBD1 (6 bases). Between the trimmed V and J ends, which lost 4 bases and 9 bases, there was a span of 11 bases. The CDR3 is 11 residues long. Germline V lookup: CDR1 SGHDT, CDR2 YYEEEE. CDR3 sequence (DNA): TGTGCCAGCAGCGTTGGACAGAGGCAGTACTTC. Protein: CASSVGQRQYF.

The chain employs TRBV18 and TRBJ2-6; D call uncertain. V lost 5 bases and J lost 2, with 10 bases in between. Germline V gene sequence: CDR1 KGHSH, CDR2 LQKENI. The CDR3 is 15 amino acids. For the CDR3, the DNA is TGTGCCAGCTCAAGACAAGGAGCTGGGGCCAACGTCCTGACTTTC. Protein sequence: CASSRQGAGANVLTF.

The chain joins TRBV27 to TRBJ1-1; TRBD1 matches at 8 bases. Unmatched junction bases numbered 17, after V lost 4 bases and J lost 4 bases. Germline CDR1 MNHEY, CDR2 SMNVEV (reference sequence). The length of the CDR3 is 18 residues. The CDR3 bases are TGTGCCAGCAGTTCTCTAAGGACAGGGCAGATACGGGGCACTGAAGCTTTCTTT. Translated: CASSSLRTGQIRGTEAFF.

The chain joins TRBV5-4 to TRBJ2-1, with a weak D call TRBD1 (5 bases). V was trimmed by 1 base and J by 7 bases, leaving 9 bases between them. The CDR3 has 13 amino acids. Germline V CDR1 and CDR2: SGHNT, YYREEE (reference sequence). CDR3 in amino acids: CASSLTGPNEQFF. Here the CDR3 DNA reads TGTGCCAGCAGCTTGACAGGCCCTAATGAGCAGTTCTTC.

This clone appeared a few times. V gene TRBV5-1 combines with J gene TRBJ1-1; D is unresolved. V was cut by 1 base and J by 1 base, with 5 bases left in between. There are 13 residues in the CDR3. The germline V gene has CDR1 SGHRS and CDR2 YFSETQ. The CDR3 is CASSLSPNTEAFF. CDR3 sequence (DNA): TGCGCCAGCAGCTTGTCACCGAACACTGAAGCTTTCTTT. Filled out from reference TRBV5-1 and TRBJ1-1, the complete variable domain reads KAGVTQTPRYLIKTRGQQVTLSCSPISGHRSVSWYQQTPGQGLQFLFEYFSETQRNKGNFPGRFSGRQFSNSRSEMNVSTLELGDSALYLCASSLSPNTEAFFGQGTRLTVV.

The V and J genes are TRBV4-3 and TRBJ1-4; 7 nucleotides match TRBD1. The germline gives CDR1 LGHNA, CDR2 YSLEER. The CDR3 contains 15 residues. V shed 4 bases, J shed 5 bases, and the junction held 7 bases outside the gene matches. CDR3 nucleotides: TGCGCCAGCAGCCCGTTAGGGACAGAAAATGAAAAACTGTTTTTT. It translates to CASSPLGTENEKLFF.

This chain's CDR3 is CATSRSPGGGYGYTF. The CDR3 nucleotides read TGTGCCACCAGCAGATCCCCCGGGGGAGGGTATGGCTACACCTTC. The rearrangement joins TRBV15 to TRBJ1-2; D may be TRBD1 (5 bases). Germline V lookup: CDR1 LNHNV, CDR2 YYDKDF (reference sequence). This CDR3 is 15 amino acids long. V was pared by 2 bases and J by 5 bases, with 15 bases between.

The CDR3 DNA reads TGTGCCAGTAGTATAAGGCAGGAAGGGGGCATTCAGTACTTC. As protein: CASSIRQEGGIQYF. J is TRBJ2-4 and V is TRBV19; D possibly corresponds to TRBD1 (6 bases). The CDR3 is 14 residues long. Deletions cut 2 bases from V and 9 bases from J, with 14 bases between. CDR1 is LNHDA and CDR2 is SQIVND in the germline V gene (reference sequence).

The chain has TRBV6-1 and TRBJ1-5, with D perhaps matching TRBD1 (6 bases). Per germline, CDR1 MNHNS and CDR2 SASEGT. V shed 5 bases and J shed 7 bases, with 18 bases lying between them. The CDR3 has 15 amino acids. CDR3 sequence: CASSPLRGLGQPQHF. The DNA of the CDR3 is TGTGCCAGCAGTCCCCTGAGGGGGTTAGGACAGCCCCAGCATTTT.

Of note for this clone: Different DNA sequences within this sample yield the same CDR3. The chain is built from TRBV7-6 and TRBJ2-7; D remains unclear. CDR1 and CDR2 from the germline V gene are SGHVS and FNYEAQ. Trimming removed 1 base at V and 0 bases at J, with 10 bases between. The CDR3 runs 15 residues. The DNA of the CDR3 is TGTGCCAGCAGCTTAGGAGGCAGGTTCTCCTACGAGCAGTACTTC. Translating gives CASSLGGRFSYEQYF.

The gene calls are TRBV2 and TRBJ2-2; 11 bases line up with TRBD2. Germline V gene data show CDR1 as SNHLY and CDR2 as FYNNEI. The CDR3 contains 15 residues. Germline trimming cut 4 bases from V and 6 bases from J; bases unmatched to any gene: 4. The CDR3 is CASSGLAGISGELFF. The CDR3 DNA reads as TGTGCCAGCAGTGGACTAGCGGGAATCTCCGGGGAGCTGTTTTTT.

The CDR3 DNA follows: TGTGCCAGCAGGCTTACCCCGAGCTCCTACAATGAGCAGTTCTTC. Residues: CASRLTPSSYNEQFF. V gene TRBV5-4 combines with J gene TRBJ2-1; D is unclear. The germline V gene has CDR1 SGHNT and CDR2 YYREEE (reference sequence). V was pared by 5 bases and J by 0 bases, with 12 bases between. The CDR3 has 15 residues.

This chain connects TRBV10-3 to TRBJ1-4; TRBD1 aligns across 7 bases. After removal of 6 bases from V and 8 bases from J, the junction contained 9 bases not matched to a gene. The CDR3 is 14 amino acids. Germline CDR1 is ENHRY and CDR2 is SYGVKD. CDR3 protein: CAIRRDSAGEKLFF. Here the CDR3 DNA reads TGTGCCATCAGGAGGGACAGCGCGGGGGAAAAACTGTTTTTT.

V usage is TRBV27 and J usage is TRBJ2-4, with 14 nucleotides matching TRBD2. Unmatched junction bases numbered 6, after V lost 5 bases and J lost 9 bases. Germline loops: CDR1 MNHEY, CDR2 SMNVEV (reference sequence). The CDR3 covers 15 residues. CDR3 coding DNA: TGTGCCAGCAGTAGTTCGACTAGCGGGGGGGGCATTCAGTACTTC. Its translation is CASSSSTSGGGIQYF.

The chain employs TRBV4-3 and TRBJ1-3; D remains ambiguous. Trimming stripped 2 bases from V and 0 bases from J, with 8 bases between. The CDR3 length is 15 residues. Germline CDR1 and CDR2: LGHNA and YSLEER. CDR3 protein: CASSQLRISGNTIYF. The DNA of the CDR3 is TGCGCCAGCAGCCAACTGCGGATCTCTGGAAACACCATATATTTT.

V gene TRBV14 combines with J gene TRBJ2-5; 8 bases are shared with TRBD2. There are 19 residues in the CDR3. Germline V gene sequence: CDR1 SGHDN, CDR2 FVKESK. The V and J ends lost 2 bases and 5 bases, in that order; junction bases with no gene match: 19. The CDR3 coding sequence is TGTGCCAGCAGCCAAACATTTAGGGGACTAGGGCTTCATATGGAGACCCAGTACTTC. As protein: CASSQTFRGLGLHMETQYF.

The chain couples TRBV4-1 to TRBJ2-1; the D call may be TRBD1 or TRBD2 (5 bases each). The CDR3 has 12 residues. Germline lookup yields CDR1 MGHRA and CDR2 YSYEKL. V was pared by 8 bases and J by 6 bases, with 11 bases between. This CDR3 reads CASRDDANEQFF. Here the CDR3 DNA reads TGCGCCAGCCGGGACGATGCCAATGAGCAGTTCTTC.

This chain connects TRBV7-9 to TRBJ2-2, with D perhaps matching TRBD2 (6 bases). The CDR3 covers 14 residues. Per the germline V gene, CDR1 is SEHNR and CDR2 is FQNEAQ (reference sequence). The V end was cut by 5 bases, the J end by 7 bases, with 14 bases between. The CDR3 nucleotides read TGTGCCAGCAGCCCTGCCCGGGAGTTCGGGGAGCTGTTTTTT. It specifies CASSPAREFGELFF.